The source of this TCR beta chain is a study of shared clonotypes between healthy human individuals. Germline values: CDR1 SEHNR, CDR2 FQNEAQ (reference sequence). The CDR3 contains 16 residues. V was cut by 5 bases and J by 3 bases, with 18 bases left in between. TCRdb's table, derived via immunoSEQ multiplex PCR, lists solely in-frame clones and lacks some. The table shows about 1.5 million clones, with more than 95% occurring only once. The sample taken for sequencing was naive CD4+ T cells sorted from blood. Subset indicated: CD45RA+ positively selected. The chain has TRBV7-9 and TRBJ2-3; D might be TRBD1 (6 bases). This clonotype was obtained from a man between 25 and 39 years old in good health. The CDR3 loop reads CASSPHRAQETDTQYF. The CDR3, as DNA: TGTGCCAGCAGCCCCCACAGGGCTCAAGAAACAGATACGCAGTATTTT.